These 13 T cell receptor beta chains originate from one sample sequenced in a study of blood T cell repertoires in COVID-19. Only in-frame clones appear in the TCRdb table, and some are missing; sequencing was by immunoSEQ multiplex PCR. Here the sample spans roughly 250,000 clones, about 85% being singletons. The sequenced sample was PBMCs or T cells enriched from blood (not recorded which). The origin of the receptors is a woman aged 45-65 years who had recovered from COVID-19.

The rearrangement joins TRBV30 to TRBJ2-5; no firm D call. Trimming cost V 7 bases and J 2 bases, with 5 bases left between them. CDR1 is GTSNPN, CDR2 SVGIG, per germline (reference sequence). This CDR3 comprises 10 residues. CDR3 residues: CASEQETQYF. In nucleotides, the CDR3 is TGTGCCTCAGAACAAGAGACCCAGTACTTC. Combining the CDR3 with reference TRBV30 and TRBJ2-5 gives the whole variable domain SQTIHQWPATLVQPVGSPLSLECTVEGTSNPNLYWYRQAAGRGLQLLFYSVGIGQISSEVPQNLSASRPQDRQFILSSKKLLLSDSGFYLCASEQETQYFGPGTRLLVL.

The CDR3 region has the DNA TGTGCCAGCAGCGCACGGGGTAGGGAGAATCAGCCCCAGCATTTT. Encoded protein: CASSARGRENQPQHF. The chain is built from TRBV6-5 and TRBJ1-5, with D unclear. The CDR3 contains 15 residues. V shed 6 bases and J shed 4 bases, with 16 bases lying between them. Germline V gene data show CDR1 as MNHEY and CDR2 as SVGAGI.

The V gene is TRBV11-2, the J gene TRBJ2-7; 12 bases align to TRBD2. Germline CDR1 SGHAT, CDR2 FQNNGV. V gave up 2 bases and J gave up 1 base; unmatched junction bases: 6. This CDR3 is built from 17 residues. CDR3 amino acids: CASSLMTGLAGSYEQYF. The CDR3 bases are TGTGCCAGCAGCTTAATGACTGGACTAGCGGGATCCTACGAGCAGTACTTC.

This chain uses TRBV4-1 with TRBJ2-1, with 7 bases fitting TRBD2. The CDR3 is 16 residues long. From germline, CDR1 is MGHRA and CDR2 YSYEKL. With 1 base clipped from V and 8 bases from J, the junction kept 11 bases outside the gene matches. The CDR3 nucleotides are TGCGCCAGCAGCCAAGCCCTCTGGGGGAGGGCGGATGAGCAGTTCTTC. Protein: CASSQALWGRADEQFF.

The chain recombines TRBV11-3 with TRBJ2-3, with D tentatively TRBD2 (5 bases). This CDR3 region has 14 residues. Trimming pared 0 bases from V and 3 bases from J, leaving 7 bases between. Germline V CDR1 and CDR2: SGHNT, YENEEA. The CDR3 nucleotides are TGTGCCAGCAGCTTAGATCGGGGAACAGATACGCAGTATTTT. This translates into CASSLDRGTDTQYF.

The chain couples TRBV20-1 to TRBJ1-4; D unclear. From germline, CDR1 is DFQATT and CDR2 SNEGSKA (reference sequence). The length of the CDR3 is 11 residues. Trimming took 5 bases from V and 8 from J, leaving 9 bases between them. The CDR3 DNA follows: TGCAGTGCTCTAGTATGGGAAAAACTGTTTTTT. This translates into CSALVWEKLFF.

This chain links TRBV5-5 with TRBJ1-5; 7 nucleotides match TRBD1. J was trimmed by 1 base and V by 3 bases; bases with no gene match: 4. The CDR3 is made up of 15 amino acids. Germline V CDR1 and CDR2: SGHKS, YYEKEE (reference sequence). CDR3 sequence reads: CASSSGQVSNQPQHF. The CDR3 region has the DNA TGTGCCAGCAGCTCCGGACAGGTCAGCAATCAGCCCCAGCATTTT.

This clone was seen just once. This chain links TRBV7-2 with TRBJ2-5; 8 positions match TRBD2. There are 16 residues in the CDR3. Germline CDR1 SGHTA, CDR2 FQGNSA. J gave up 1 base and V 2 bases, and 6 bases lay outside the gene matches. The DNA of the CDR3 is TGTGCCAGCAGCTTATTCGGGCTAGCGGGCCAAGAGACCCAGTACTTC. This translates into CASSLFGLAGQETQYF. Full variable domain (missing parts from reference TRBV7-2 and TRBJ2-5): GAGVSQSPSNKVTEKGKDVELRCDPISGHTALYWYRQSLGQGLEFLIYFQGNSAPDKSGLPSDRFSAERTGGSVSTLTIQRTQQEDSAVYLCASSLFGLAGQETQYFGPGTRLLVL.

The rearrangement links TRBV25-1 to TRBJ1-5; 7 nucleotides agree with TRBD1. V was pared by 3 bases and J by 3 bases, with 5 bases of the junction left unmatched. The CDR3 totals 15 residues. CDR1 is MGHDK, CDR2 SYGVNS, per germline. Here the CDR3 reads CASSDTQGPNQPQHF. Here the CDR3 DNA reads TGTGCCAGCAGTGACACACAGGGGCCCAATCAGCCCCAGCATTTT.

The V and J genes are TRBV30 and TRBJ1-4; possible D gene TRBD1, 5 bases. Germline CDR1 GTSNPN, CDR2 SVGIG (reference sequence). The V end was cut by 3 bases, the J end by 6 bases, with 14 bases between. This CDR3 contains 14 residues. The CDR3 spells CAWSWGVSDEKLFF. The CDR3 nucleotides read TGTGCCTGGAGCTGGGGGGTTTCCGATGAAAAACTGTTTTTT.

CDR3 DNA: TGCAGCGTTGCTTCCGGAGAAAATCAGCCCCAGCATTTT. It yields the protein CSVASGENQPQHF. The genes are TRBV29-1 and TRBJ1-5; D gene ambiguous. Germline V gene data show CDR1 as SQVTM and CDR2 as ANQGSEA. Trimming took 4 bases from V and 4 from J, leaving 11 bases between them. The CDR3 extends over 13 amino acids.

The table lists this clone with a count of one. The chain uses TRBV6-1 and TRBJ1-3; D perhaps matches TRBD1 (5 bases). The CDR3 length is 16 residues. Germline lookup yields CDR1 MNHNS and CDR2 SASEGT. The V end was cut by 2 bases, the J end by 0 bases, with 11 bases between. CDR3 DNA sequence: TGTGCCAGCAGTGAACAGGGCGGCAGCTCTGGAAACACCATATATTTT. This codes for CASSEQGGSSGNTIYF.

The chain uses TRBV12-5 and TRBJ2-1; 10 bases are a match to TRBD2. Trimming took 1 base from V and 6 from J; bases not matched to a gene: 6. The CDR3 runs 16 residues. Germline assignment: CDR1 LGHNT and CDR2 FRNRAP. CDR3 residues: CASGLGLAGPINEQFF. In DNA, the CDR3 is TGTGCTAGTGGTTTGGGACTAGCGGGTCCAATCAATGAGCAGTTCTTC.